The 14 T cell receptor beta chains listed next were all sequenced from one sample in a study of control samples from healthy donors and cancer patients. Data came from immunoSEQ multiplex PCR; TCRdb stores just in-frame clones and leaves some out. Of 65,000 to 90,000 clones listed, approximately 94% are singletons. Sequenced material: blood. The receptor source for this set is a woman aged 30 to 39 in good health.

V gene TRBV18 combines with J gene TRBJ1-2, with TRBD1 matching over 9 bases. Germline assignment: CDR1 KGHSH and CDR2 LQKENI. This CDR3 contains 16 residues. J lost 0 bases, V lost 5 bases, and 7 bases had no gene match. Written as DNA, the CDR3 is TGTGCCAGCTCAACCGGGACAGGGCCTTCTAACTATGGCTACACCTTC. Amino acids: CASSTGTGPSNYGYTF.

The genes are TRBV28 and TRBJ2-7; TRBD1 matches at 8 bases. V was clipped by 4 bases and J by 4 bases; unmatched bases: 6. The CDR3 consists of 14 residues. Germline CDR1 reads MDHEN; CDR2 reads SYDVKM. CDR3 in DNA: TGTGCCAGCAGTTCCGGGACAGGAAGATACGAGCAGTACTTC. This encodes CASSSGTGRYEQYF.

The CDR3 region has the DNA TGTGCCACCTTCAAAGGGGGCCTTAACACTGAAGCTTTCTTT. Encoded protein: CATFKGGLNTEAFF. The J gene is TRBJ1-1, the V gene TRBV6-5, with TRBD1 matching over 7 bases. The CDR3 is 14 amino acids. CDR1 and CDR2 from the germline V gene are MNHEY and SVGAGI. J gave up 2 bases and V 10 bases, and 10 bases lay outside the gene matches.

This clone was observed a single time. The V gene is TRBV7-9, the J gene TRBJ1-1; D perhaps matches TRBD1 (6 bases). The CDR3 runs 13 residues. The V end lost 8 bases, the J end lost 4 bases, and 14 bases lay between the germline ends. Germline-derived CDR1 and CDR2 are SEHNR and FQNEAQ (reference sequence). The CDR3 DNA is TGTGCCAGCGGGGACCAGGGGATCACTGAAGCTTTCTTT. Translation gives CASGDQGITEAFF.

V gene TRBV24-1 combines with J gene TRBJ1-2; the match to TRBD1 covers 8 bases. Germline values: CDR1 KGHDR, CDR2 SFDVKD. This CDR3 has 18 residues. Losses at the gene ends were 7 bases for V and 4 bases for J; bases not matched to a gene: 19. CDR3 coding DNA: TGTGCCACCAGGGAAACGCATCAGGGGGCCTCGAGATTCTATGGCTACACCTTC. This sequence encodes CATRETHQGASRFYGYTF.

In its sample, this clone was seen a few times. V usage is TRBV19 and J usage is TRBJ1-6, with a weak D call TRBD1 (5 bases). CDR1 LNHDA and CDR2 SQIVND come from the germline V gene (reference sequence). The CDR3 covers 15 residues. V was trimmed by 6 bases and J by 8 bases, leaving 17 bases between them. The CDR3 DNA is TGTGCCAGTAGCTCATATACAGGTACAGATTCACCCCTCCACTTT. Translated: CASSSYTGTDSPLHF. The full variable domain, in which reference TRBV19 and TRBJ1-6 provide the parts outside the CDR3, is DGGITQSPKYLFRKEGQNVTLSCEQNLNHDAMYWYRQDPGQGLRLIYYSQIVNDFQKGDIAEGYSVSREKKESFPLTVTSAQKNPTAFYLCASSSYTGTDSPLHFGNGTRLTVT.

This sequence joins TRBV1 and TRBJ1-5. TRBV1 is a documented pseudogene. This CDR3 has 14 amino acids. The CDR3 spells CTSTNEGSNQPQHF. CDR3 nucleotide sequence: TGCACCAGCACGAACGAGGGGAGCAATCAGCCCCAGCATTTT.

The CDR3 reads CASSVARGYGYTF. The CDR3 bases are TGTGCCAGCTCCGTGGCCCGTGGCTATGGCTACACCTTC. J is TRBJ1-2 and V is TRBV2; no firm D call. Germline V gene lookup returns CDR1 SNHLY and CDR2 FYNNEI. The CDR3 length is 13 residues. Trimming cost V 8 bases and J 4 bases, with 14 bases left between them.

V gene TRBV19 combines with J gene TRBJ1-2, with TRBD1 matching 7 bases. There are 14 residues in the CDR3. With 4 bases clipped from V and 7 bases from J, the junction kept 9 bases outside the gene matches. Germline V lookup: CDR1 LNHDA, CDR2 SQIVND (reference sequence). CDR3 sequence: CASSKPGQSSGYTF. In DNA, the CDR3 is TGTGCCAGTAGTAAACCGGGACAGTCAAGTGGCTACACCTTC.

This clone was recorded only once. The V gene is TRBV30, the J gene TRBJ1-4; TRBD1 might be the D (5 bases). Germline V gives CDR1 GTSNPN, CDR2 SVGIG (reference sequence). This CDR3 is 13 amino acids long. Trimming removed 3 bases from V and 6 bases from J, with 11 bases in between. In DNA form, the CDR3 reads TGTGCCTGGAGCTCGGGGGGAGATGAAAAACTGTTTTTT. Its translation is CAWSSGGDEKLFF.

The chain links TRBV28 to TRBJ2-4; D ambiguous. Germline V gene lookup returns CDR1 MDHEN and CDR2 SYDVKM. The CDR3 runs 15 residues. Trimming took 7 bases from V and 1 from J, leaving 14 bases between them. The CDR3 coding sequence is TGTGCCAGCAATGACCCCAGCTTGGCCAAAAACATTCAGTACTTC. Translation: CASNDPSLAKNIQYF.

The V gene is TRBV7-3, the J gene TRBJ1-1; possible D gene TRBD1, 6 bases. The CDR3 extends over 11 amino acids. The germline V and J ends were trimmed by 8 bases and 4 bases, with 8 bases remaining between them. The germline gives CDR1 SGHTA, CDR2 FQGTGA. The CDR3 DNA reads as TGTGCCAGCGGGGGGCGCACTGAAGCTTTCTTT. It specifies CASGGRTEAFF.

The chain joins TRBV7-6 to TRBJ2-5; 9 bases match TRBD1. V shed 5 bases, J shed 4 bases, and the junction held 8 bases outside the gene matches. The CDR3 runs 15 residues. CDR1 is SGHVS and CDR2 is FNYEAQ in the germline V gene. CDR3: CASSPPLDRGETQYF. The CDR3 DNA reads as TGTGCCAGCAGCCCCCCATTGGACAGGGGAGAGACCCAGTACTTC.

The genes are TRBV3-1 (or the pseudogene TRBV3-2) and TRBJ1-2; D is unresolved. The ends were cut back, 4 bases at V and 4 bases at J, with 13 bases in the middle. Looked up from germline, CDR1 is LGHDT and CDR2 is YNNKEL (reference sequence). CDR3 length equals 14 residues. The CDR3 is CASSLHLQTYGYTF. The CDR3 DNA reads TGTGCCAGCAGCCTCCACCTCCAGACCTATGGCTACACCTTC.